Included here is one T cell receptor beta chain sequence, with context. Its cognate antigen is unknown. CDR1 and CDR2 from the germline V gene are SGHVS and FQNEAQ. The CDR3 is 14 residues long. The V gene end was trimmed by 4 bases and the J gene end by 7 bases; junction bases not matched to a gene: 7. The data are from a study of T cell responses to AZD1222 COVID-19 vaccine. Study-level background: Combined were second doses at about 4 or about 12 weeks.

Profiled with immunoSEQ multiplex PCR; TCRdb holds only in-frame clones, not every one. The data show around 140,000 clones, under 95% seen once. General observations from the study: None of the repertoires were sampled until the peak T cell response had passed. White British ancestry dominated among donors, who included more females, and clonal diversity was possibly underestimated. Baseline seropositivity characterized only a handful of AZD1222 recipients.

The rearrangement uses TRBV7-8 and TRBJ2-1, with 7 nucleotides matching TRBD2. The clonotype comes from an adult in good health. Sequencing used peripheral blood, obtained on day 0 of AZD1222 vaccination. Here the CDR3 reads CASSWGGTKNEQFF. In DNA, the CDR3 is TGTGCCAGCAGCTGGGGGGGGACGAAAAATGAGCAGTTCTTC. Full variable domain (rest looked up from reference TRBV7-8 and TRBJ2-1): GAGVSQSPRYKVAKRGQDVALRCDPISGHVSLFWYQQALGQGPEFLTYFQNEAQLDKSGLPSDRFFAERPEGSVSTLKIQRTQQEDSAVYLCASSWGGTKNEQFFGPGTRLTVL.